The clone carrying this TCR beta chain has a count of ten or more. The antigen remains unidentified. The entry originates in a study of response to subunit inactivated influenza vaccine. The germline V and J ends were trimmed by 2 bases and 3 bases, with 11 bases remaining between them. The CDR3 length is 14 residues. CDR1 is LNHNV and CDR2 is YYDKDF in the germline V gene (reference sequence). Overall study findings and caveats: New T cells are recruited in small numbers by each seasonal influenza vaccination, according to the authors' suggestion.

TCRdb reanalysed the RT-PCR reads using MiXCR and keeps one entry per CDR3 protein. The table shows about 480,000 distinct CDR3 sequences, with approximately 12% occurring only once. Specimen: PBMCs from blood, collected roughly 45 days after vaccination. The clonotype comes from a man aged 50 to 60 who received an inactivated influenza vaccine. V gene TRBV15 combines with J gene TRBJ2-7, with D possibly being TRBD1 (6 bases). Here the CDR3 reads CATSRYDRSYEQYF. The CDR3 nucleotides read TGTGCCACCAGCAGATACGACAGGAGCTACGAGCAGTACTTC.